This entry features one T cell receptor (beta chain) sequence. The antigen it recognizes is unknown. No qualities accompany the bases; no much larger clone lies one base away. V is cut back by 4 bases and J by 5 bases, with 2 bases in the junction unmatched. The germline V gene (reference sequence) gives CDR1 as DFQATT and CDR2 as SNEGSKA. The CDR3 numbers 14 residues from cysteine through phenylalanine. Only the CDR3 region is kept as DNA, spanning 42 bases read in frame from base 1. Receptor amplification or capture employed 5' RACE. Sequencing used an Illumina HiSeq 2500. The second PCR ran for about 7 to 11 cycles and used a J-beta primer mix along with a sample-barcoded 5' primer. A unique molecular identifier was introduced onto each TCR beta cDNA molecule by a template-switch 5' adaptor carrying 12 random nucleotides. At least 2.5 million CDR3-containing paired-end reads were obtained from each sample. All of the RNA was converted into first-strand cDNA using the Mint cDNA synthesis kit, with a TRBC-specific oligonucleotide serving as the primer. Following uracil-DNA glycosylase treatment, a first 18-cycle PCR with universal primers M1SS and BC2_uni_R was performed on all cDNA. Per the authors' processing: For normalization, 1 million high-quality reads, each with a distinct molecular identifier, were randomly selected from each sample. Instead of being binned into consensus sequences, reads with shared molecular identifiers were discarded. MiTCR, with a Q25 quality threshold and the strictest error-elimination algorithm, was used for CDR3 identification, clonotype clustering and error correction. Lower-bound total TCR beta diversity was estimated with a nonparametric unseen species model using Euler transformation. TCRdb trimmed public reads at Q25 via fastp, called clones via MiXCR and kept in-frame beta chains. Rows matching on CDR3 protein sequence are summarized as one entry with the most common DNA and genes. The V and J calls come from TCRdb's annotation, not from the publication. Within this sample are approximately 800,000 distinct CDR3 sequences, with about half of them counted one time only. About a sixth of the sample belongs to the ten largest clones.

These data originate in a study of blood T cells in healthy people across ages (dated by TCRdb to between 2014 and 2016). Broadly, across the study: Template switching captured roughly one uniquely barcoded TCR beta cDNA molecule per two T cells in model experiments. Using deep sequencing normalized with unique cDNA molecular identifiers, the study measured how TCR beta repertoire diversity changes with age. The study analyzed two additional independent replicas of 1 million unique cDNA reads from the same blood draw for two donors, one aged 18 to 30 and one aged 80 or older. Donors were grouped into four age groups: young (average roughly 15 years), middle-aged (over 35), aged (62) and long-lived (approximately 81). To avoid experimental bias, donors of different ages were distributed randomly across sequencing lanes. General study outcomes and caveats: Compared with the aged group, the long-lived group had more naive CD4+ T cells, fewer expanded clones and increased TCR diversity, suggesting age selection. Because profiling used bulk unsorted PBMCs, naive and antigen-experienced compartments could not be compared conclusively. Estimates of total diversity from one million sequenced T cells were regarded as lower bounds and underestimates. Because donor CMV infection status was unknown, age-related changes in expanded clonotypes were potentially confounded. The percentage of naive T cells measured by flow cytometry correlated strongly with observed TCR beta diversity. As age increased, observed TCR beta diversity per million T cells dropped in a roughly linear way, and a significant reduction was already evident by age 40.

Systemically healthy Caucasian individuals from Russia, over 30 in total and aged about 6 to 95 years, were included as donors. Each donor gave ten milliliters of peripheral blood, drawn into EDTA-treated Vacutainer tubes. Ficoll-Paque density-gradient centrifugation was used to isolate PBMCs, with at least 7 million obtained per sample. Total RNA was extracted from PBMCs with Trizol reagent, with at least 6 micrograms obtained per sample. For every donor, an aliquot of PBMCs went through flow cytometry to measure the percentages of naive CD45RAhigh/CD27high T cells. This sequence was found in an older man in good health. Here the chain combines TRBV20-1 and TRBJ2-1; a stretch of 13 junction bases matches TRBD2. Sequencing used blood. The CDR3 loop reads CSANGLAGDNEQFF. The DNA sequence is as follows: TGCAGTGCTAACGGACTAGCGGGAGACAATGAGCAGTTCTTC.